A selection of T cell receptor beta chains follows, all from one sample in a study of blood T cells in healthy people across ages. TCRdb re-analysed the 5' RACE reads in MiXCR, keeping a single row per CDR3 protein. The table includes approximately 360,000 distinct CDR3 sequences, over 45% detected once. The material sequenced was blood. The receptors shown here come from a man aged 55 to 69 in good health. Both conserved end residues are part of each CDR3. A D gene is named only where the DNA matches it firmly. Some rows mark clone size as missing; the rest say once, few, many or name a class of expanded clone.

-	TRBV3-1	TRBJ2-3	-	CASSQPSRLGGTDTQYF	TGTGCCAGCAGCCAACCCTCGAGACTAGGGGGCACAGATACGCAGTATTTT
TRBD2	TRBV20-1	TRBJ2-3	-	CSARGYTLAGGNTDTQYF	TGCAGTGCTAGAGGGTATACTCTAGCGGGGGGGAACACAGATACGCAGTATTTT
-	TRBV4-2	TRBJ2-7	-	CASSQDRGREQYF	TGTGCCAGCAGCCAAGATCGGGGGCGCGAGCAGTACTTC
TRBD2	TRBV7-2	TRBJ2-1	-	CASSLAGRTSGRFLEQFF	TGTGCCAGCAGCCTGGCGGGTCGGACTAGCGGGCGTTTCCTTGAGCAGTTCTTC
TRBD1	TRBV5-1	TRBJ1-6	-	CASSLAGTENSPLHF	TGCGCCAGCAGCTTGGCCGGGACAGAAAATTCACCCCTCCACTTT
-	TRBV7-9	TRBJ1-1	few	CASSPQAGMNTEAFF	TGTGCCAGCAGCCCTCAGGCCGGAATGAACACTGAAGCTTTCTTT
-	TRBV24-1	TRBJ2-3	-	CATSGAGTTDTQYF	TGTGCCACCAGTGGGGCGGGGACCACAGATACGCAGTATTTT
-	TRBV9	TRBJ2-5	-	CASSEPLGETQYF	TGTGCCAGCAGTGAACCCTTGGGAGAGACCCAGTACTTC
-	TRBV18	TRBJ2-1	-	CASSPTYSYNEQFF	TGTGCCAGCTCACCAACCTACTCCTACAATGAGCAGTTCTTC
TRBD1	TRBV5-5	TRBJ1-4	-	CASSTWTGGDKKLFF	TGTGCCAGCAGCACGTGGACAGGGGGGGATAAAAAACTGTTTTTT
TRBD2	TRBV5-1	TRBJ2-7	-	CASSLAAGTNEQYF	TGCGCCAGCAGCTTGGCCGCAGGGACTAACGAGCAGTACTTC
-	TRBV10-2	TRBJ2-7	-	CASTPHRVLYEQYF	TGCGCCAGCACCCCACACAGGGTCCTCTACGAGCAGTACTTC
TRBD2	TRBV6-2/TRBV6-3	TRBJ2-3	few	CASSSTRTSGKKSTQYF	TGTGCCAGCAGTTCAACAAGGACTAGCGGGAAAAAAAGTACGCAGTATTTT
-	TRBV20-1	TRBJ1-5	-	CSASPGNQPQHF	TGCAGTGCTAGTCCAGGGAATCAGCCCCAGCATTTT
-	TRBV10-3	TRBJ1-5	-	CAISEGQGNQPQHF	TGTGCCATCAGTGAAGGTCAGGGGAATCAGCCCCAGCATTTT
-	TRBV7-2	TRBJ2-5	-	CASSSGWGIAETQYF	TGTGCCAGCAGCTCGGGGTGGGGGATCGCGGAGACCCAGTACTTC
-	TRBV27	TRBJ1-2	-	CASSLLVVGGTSNYGYTF	TGTGCCAGCAGTTTATTGGTGGTGGGGGGTACTTCTAACTATGGCTACACCTTC
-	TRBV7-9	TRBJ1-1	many	CASSSTGNTEAFF	TGTGCCAGCAGCTCGACAGGGAACACTGAAGCTTTCTTT
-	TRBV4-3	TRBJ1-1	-	CASSQDVGTEAFF	TGCGCCAGCAGCCAAGATGTCGGGACTGAAGCTTTCTTT
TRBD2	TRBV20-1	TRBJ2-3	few	CSATGLGMGTDTQYF	TGCAGTGCTACGGGACTAGGGATGGGCACAGATACGCAGTATTTT
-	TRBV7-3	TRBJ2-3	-	CASSLLRVKTDTQYF	TGTGCCAGCAGCTTACTCAGGGTCAAGACAGATACGCAGTATTTT
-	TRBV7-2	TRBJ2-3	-	CASSLAPGTSTDTQYF	TGTGCCAGCAGCTTAGCGCCCGGGACTAGCACAGATACGCAGTATTTT
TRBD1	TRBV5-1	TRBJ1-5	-	CASSLEPQGAGQPQHF	TGCGCCAGCAGCTTGGAACCACAGGGGGCGGGGCAGCCCCAGCATTTT
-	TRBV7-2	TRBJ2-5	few	CASSFGDMETQYF	TGTGCCAGCAGCTTTGGGGATATGGAGACCCAGTACTTC
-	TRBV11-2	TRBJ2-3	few	CASSLGDRTDTQYF	TGTGCCAGCAGCTTAGGCGACCGCACAGATACGCAGTATTTT
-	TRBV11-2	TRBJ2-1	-	CASSLYGGPQEAQFF	TGTGCCAGCAGCTTATATGGGGGCCCCCAAGAGGCCCAGTTCTTC
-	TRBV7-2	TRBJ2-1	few	CASSFGGSTYNEQFF	TGTGCCAGCAGCTTTGGGGGCAGCACCTACAATGAGCAGTTCTTC
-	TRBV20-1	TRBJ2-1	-	CSARDGRGSSYNVQFF	TGCAGTGCTAGAGATGGTAGGGGGAGCTCCTACAATGTGCAGTTCTTC
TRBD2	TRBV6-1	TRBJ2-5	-	CASSDSSGPQETQYF	TGTGCCAGCAGTGACTCTAGCGGTCCCCAAGAGACCCAGTACTTC
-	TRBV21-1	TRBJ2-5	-	CASSKEWVAGAQETQYF	TGTGCCAGCAGCAAAGAGTGGGTAGCGGGGGCCCAAGAGACCCAGTACTTC
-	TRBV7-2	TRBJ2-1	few	CASSRAGYNEQFF	TGTGCCAGCAGCCGCGCAGGGTACAATGAGCAGTTCTTC
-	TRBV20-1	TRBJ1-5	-	CSASRPNQPLHF	TGCAGTGCTAGCAGGCCTAATCAGCCCCTGCATTTT